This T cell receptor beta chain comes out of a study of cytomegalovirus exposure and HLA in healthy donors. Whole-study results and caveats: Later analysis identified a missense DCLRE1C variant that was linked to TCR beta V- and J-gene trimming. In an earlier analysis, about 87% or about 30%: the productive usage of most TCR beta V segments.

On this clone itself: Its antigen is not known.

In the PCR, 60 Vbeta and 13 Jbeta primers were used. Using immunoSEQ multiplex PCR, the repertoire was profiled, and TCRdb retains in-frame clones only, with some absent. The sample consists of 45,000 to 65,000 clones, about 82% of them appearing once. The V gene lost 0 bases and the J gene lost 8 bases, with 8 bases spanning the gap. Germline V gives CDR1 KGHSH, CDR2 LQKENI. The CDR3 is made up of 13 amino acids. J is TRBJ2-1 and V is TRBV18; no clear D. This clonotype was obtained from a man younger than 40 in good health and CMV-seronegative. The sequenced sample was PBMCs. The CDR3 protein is CASSPPSRDEQFF. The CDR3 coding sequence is TGTGCCAGCTCACCACCAAGTAGAGATGAGCAGTTCTTC.